Listed below are T cell receptor beta chains from one sample, sequenced in a study of cytomegalovirus exposure and HLA in healthy donors. Data came from immunoSEQ multiplex PCR; TCRdb stores just in-frame clones and leaves some out. The table includes 76,000 or so clones, approximately 94% detected once. What was sequenced was PBMCs. Receptor source: a woman between 18 and 29 years old in good health and CMV-seropositive. Each CDR3 is given with its conserved first and last residue. A D gene is named only where the DNA matches it firmly.

CDR3	DNA	D	V	J
CASSLSAGGYNEQFF	TGTGCCAGCAGCTTAAGCGCGGGGGGATACAATGAGCAGTTCTTC	TRBD2	TRBV7-3	TRBJ2-1
CASSLERETGYNEQFF	TGTGCCAGCAGCTTGGAGCGGGAGACAGGGTACAATGAGCAGTTCTTC	NA	TRBV5-4	TRBJ2-1
CSVEEGAAGRGPFF	TGCAGCGTTGAAGAGGGCGCGGCGGGGAGAGGGCCGTTCTTC	NA	TRBV29-1	TRBJ2-1
CASGGQSPAYEQYF	TGTGCCAGCGGCGGACAGTCACCTGCCTACGAGCAGTACTTC	NA	TRBV6-5	TRBJ2-7
CASSPQGAGELFF	TGTGCCAGCAGCCCACAGGGCGCCGGGGAGCTGTTTTTT	NA	TRBV7-3	TRBJ2-2
CASSLRESGQGRYEQYF	TGTGCCAGCAGCTTACGGGAGTCGGGACAGGGCCGCTACGAGCAGTACTTC	TRBD1	TRBV7-6	TRBJ2-7
CASIGNSYEQYF	TGTGCCAGCATCGGGAACTCCTACGAGCAGTACTTC	NA	TRBV6-1	TRBJ2-7
CASSGSGYTF	TGTGCCAGTAGTGGGAGCGGCTACACCTTC	NA	TRBV19	TRBJ1-2
CASSWTAYGYTF	TGTGCCAGCAGTTGGACAGCCTATGGCTACACCTTC	NA	TRBV6-5	TRBJ1-2
CASSLFFGLGDEKLFF	TGTGCCAGCAGTCTATTTTTCGGCCTAGGGGATGAAAAACTGTTTTTT	NA	TRBV28	TRBJ1-4
CSVSHTGELFF	TGCAGCGTTTCTCACACCGGGGAGCTGTTTTTT	NA	TRBV29-1	TRBJ2-2
CASSIDLARGYGYTF	TGTGCCAGTAGTATAGATCTGGCCAGAGGCTATGGCTACACCTTC	NA	TRBV19	TRBJ1-2
CASSPQVTPFYTEAFF	TGTGCCAGCAGCCCACAGGTGACCCCCTTTTACACTGAAGCTTTCTTT	NA	TRBV7-2	TRBJ1-1
CASSLLGGMGTDTQYF	TGTGCCAGCAGTTTGTTGGGGGGGATGGGCACAGATACGCAGTATTTT	TRBD2	TRBV27	TRBJ2-3
CASSQGSPGLAGERETQYF	TGTGCCAGCAGCCAAGGAAGCCCGGGACTAGCGGGAGAGAGAGAGACCCAGTACTTC	TRBD2	TRBV14	TRBJ2-5
CASSPRPGNYGYTF	TGTGCCAGCAGCCCCAGACCCGGGAACTATGGCTACACCTTC	NA	TRBV5-4	TRBJ1-2
CASSPPGGLADTQYF	TGTGCCAGCAGCCCCCCAGGGGGACTCGCAGATACGCAGTATTTT	NA	TRBV9	TRBJ2-3
CASSQVSDVGYGYTF	TGCGCCAGCAGCCAAGTGAGCGACGTCGGCTATGGCTACACCTTC	NA	TRBV4-3	TRBJ1-2